This TCR beta chain was captured in a study of blood T cell repertoires in COVID-19. Study summary: COVID-19 samples collected from the United States, Italy and Spain covered acute and convalescent phases.

Generated by immunoSEQ multiplex PCR, the TCRdb table keeps only in-frame clones and is missing some. The table includes over 85,000 clones, around 90% detected once. Trimming cost V 6 bases and J 9 bases; bases outside gene matches: 8. The CDR3 extends over 15 amino acids. The V gene's germline CDR1 is SNHLY and CDR2 FYNNEI. Sequenced input: peripheral blood. This receptor was taken from a woman between 65 and 79 years old with acute or convalescent COVID-19. The rearrangement links TRBV2 to TRBJ2-1; 13 nucleotides match TRBD2. For the CDR3, the DNA is TGTGCCAGCAGAAGACTAGCGGGAGGCCAGGGTGAGCAGTTCTTC. The encoded protein is CASRRLAGGQGEQFF.